A single sample gave rise to the 21 T cell receptor beta chains below, sequenced in a study of T cells after yellow fever vaccination. TCRdb ran MiXCR on the 5' RACE reads and lists one entry per CDR3 protein. Among around 350,000 distinct CDR3 sequences listed, more than 5.5% were seen once. The sample in question was PBMCs, obtained 5 days after the yellow fever booster vaccination. The receptors shown here come from a man aged 25 to 45 who received the YFV17D yellow fever vaccine.

The J gene is TRBJ2-1, the V gene TRBV9; perhaps D is TRBD1 or TRBD2 (5 bases each). Looked up from germline, CDR1 is SGDLS and CDR2 is YYNGEE. The CDR3 is made up of 15 amino acids. The germline V and J ends were trimmed by 4 bases and 6 bases, with 17 bases remaining between them. The CDR3 DNA reads as TGTGCCAGCAGCATCCGCGATACTAGGGGCAATGAGCAGTTCTTC. Amino acids: CASSIRDTRGNEQFF.

This clonotype was observed many times. This chain links TRBV18 with TRBJ2-1; D may be TRBD1 (5 bases). V lost 0 bases and J lost 2, with 11 bases in between. Germline V lookup: CDR1 KGHSH, CDR2 LQKENI. The CDR3 spans 16 residues. The CDR3: CASSPPNRTPYNEQFF. The CDR3 region has the DNA TGTGCCAGCTCACCACCGAACAGGACCCCCTACAATGAGCAGTTCTTC.

The rearrangement joins TRBV20-1 to TRBJ2-1, with TRBD2 matching over 8 bases. Unmatched junction bases numbered 5, after V lost 3 bases and J lost 10 bases. Germline CDR1 reads DFQATT; CDR2 reads SNEGSKA (reference sequence). The CDR3 totals 12 residues. CDR3 in amino acids: CSASGGGREQFF. In DNA form, the CDR3 reads TGCAGTGCTAGCGGGGGGGGGCGGGAGCAGTTCTTC.

This clonotype was seen only a few times. The chain carries TRBV12-5 and TRBJ2-7; perhaps D is TRBD1 or TRBD2 (6 bases each). Trimming took off 1 base at V and 5 bases at J, with 18 bases between the two ends. Germline CDR1 LGHNT, CDR2 FRNRAP. The CDR3 extends over 16 amino acids. The CDR3 loop is CASGLDRGQGLDEQYF. The CDR3 region has the DNA TGTGCTAGTGGTTTGGACCGGGGGCAGGGGCTAGACGAGCAGTACTTC.

The chain joins TRBV6-1 to TRBJ2-7; TRBD2 aligns across 7 bases. V was pared by 7 bases and J by 2 bases, with 11 bases of the junction left unmatched. CDR3 size: 15 residues. Looked up from germline, CDR1 is MNHNS and CDR2 is SASEGT. CDR3 nucleotides: TGTGCCAGCAAACCCGGCCGAACTAGCGCCTACGAGCAGTACTTC. Translated, it gives CASKPGRTSAYEQYF.

This clonotype was observed at least ten times. In DNA form, the CDR3 reads TGCAGTGCTCCGGGACAGGGGGGTTACGAGCAGTACTTC. It yields the protein CSAPGQGGYEQYF. The chain couples TRBV20-1 to TRBJ2-7; 11 nucleotides agree with TRBD1. Trimming cost V 5 bases and J 4 bases; bases outside gene matches: 4. The CDR3 covers 13 residues. In germline, CDR1 is DFQATT, CDR2 SNEGSKA (reference sequence).

The chain combines TRBV29-1 with TRBJ1-1; TRBD1 aligns across 8 bases. The CDR3 is 14 residues long. CDR1 SQVTM and CDR2 ANQGSEA come from the germline V gene. The J segment lost 0 bases and the V segment lost 3 bases, leaving 3 bases of the junction unmatched. CDR3 nucleotide sequence: TGCAGCGTTGAGAGACAGGGGATGAACACTGAAGCTTTCTTT. This translates into CSVERQGMNTEAFF.

This chain connects TRBV5-1 to TRBJ2-1; D possibly matches TRBD1 or TRBD2 (5 bases each). V lost 0 bases to trimming and J lost 0 bases, with 13 bases between them. Per germline, CDR1 SGHRS and CDR2 YFSETQ. This CDR3 has 17 residues. The chain's CDR3 is CASSLAEGSSSYNEQFF. CDR3 sequence (DNA): TGCGCCAGCAGCTTGGCCGAGGGGTCTAGCTCCTACAATGAGCAGTTCTTC. The variable domain in full, with the rest retrieved from reference TRBV5-1 and TRBJ2-1, is KAGVTQTPRYLIKTRGQQVTLSCSPISGHRSVSWYQQTPGQGLQFLFEYFSETQRNKGNFPGRFSGRQFSNSRSEMNVSTLELGDSALYLCASSLAEGSSSYNEQFFGPGTRLTVL.

V and J are TRBV19 and TRBJ2-5; 13 bases are a match to TRBD2. V gave up 3 bases and J gave up 7 bases; unmatched junction bases: 8. This CDR3 is built from 16 residues. Germline values: CDR1 LNHDA, CDR2 SQIVND (reference sequence). The DNA of the CDR3 is TGTGCCAGTAGTATCGGGACTAGCGGGATTATAGGGACCCAGTACTTC. This encodes CASSIGTSGIIGTQYF.

This clonotype occurred a few times. The chain is built from TRBV20-1 and TRBJ2-7, with D possibly being TRBD2 (6 bases). This CDR3 contains 16 residues. The V end was cut by 0 bases, the J end by 3 bases, with 18 bases between. The V gene's germline CDR1 is DFQATT and CDR2 SNEGSKA (reference sequence). The CDR3: CSARDGEAGPVYEQYF. The CDR3, as DNA: TGCAGTGCTAGAGATGGGGAGGCAGGACCGGTCTACGAGCAGTACTTC.

This clonotype has a count of ten or more. This chain joins TRBV5-1 and TRBJ2-1, with D tentatively TRBD1 or TRBD2 (5 bases each). The V end lost 5 bases, the J end lost 6 bases, and 18 bases lay between the germline ends. The germline gives CDR1 SGHRS, CDR2 YFSETQ. CDR3 length: 15 amino acids. This CDR3 is CASSDSGPRLNEQFF. CDR3 in DNA: TGCGCCAGCAGTGACTCGGGACCCCGTCTCAATGAGCAGTTCTTC.

CDR3 nucleotides: TGTGCCAGCAGAGGGACAGAGAAAGGCTACACCTTC. It encodes CASRGTEKGYTF. The J gene is TRBJ1-2, the V gene TRBV27; 7 bases fit TRBD1. The V gene end was trimmed by 6 bases and the J gene end by 8 bases; junction bases not matched to a gene: 6. CDR1 and CDR2 from the germline V gene are MNHEY and SMNVEV (reference sequence). The CDR3 is 12 amino acids.

The chain uses TRBV12-3 or TRBV12-4 and TRBJ1-1, with D unresolved. Trimming cost V 3 bases and J 3 bases, with 11 bases left between them. The CDR3 runs to 14 residues. Here the CDR3 DNA reads TGTGCCAGCAGTTTCGTGGGCAGTTACACTGAAGCTTTCTTT. This gives the protein CASSFVGSYTEAFF.

This clonotype was recorded a few times. The V and J genes are TRBV6-5 and TRBJ2-1, with TRBD1 matching 7 bases. The germline gives CDR1 MNHEY, CDR2 SVGAGI. V trimming: 0 bases; J trimming: 7 bases; junction bases outside the gene matches: 9. The CDR3 spans 16 residues. The CDR3 is CASSYSEGAGVNEQFF. The DNA for the CDR3 is TGTGCCAGCAGTTACTCAGAGGGGGCAGGGGTAAATGAGCAGTTCTTC.

This clonotype has just a few counts. This chain joins TRBV12-3 or TRBV12-4 and TRBJ2-1; D gene unclear. V lost 3 bases and J 8 bases, leaving 8 bases between the germline ends. CDR3 size: 12 residues. The CDR3 DNA sequence: TGTGCCAGCAGTTTTAGCTCCGATGAGCAGTTCTTC. The encoded protein is CASSFSSDEQFF.

This clonotype was counted between two and nine times. This chain uses TRBV6-1 with TRBJ2-3; 8 nucleotides agree with TRBD2. J was trimmed by 0 bases and V by 5 bases; bases with no gene match: 10. Germline loops: CDR1 MNHNS, CDR2 SASEGT. The CDR3 length is 17 residues. The CDR3 is CASSRFISSGSTDTQYF. As DNA, the CDR3 is TGTGCCAGCAGTAGATTTATCTCTAGCGGGAGCACAGATACGCAGTATTTT.

This clonotype has more than one count but fewer than ten. The chain combines TRBV7-2 with TRBJ2-2, with D maybe TRBD2 (5 bases). CDR1 and CDR2 (germline): SGHTA, FQGNSA. Trimming pared 3 bases from V and 8 bases from J, leaving 13 bases between. The CDR3 totals 14 residues. The CDR3 here is CASSFDPGSGELFF. The CDR3 nucleotides are TGTGCCAGCAGCTTCGACCCGGGGAGTGGGGAGCTGTTTTTT.

The chain's CDR3 is CSASSSGLAGVGTDTQYF. In DNA form, the CDR3 reads TGCAGTGCTAGCTCAAGTGGACTAGCGGGAGTAGGGACAGATACGCAGTATTTT. This chain connects TRBV20-1 to TRBJ2-3, with 13 bases that match TRBD2. The J segment lost 3 bases and the V segment lost 3 bases, leaving 12 bases of the junction unmatched. The CDR3 consists of 18 residues. CDR1 is DFQATT and CDR2 is SNEGSKA in the germline V gene (reference sequence).

This clonotype was observed at least ten times. The rearrangement links TRBV5-1 to TRBJ2-1; D is perhaps TRBD2 (5 bases). Germline lookup yields CDR1 SGHRS and CDR2 YFSETQ. This CDR3 region has 15 residues. Trimming took 4 bases from V and 1 from J, leaving 12 bases between them. CDR3 nucleotide sequence: TGCGCCAGCAGCCCAACTGGGGAGTCCTACAATGAGCAGTTCTTC. Amino acid sequence: CASSPTGESYNEQFF.

The chain combines TRBV7-8 with TRBJ2-2; 9 bases line up with TRBD1. V shed 5 bases, J shed 7 bases, and the junction held 8 bases outside the gene matches. Germline values: CDR1 SGHVS, CDR2 FQNEAQ. There are 15 residues in the CDR3. CDR3 region: CASSPGTGLHGELFF. The CDR3 DNA reads TGTGCCAGCAGCCCCGGGACAGGGCTCCACGGGGAGCTGTTTTTT.

This chain uses TRBV19 with TRBJ2-7; TRBD2 might be the D (5 bases). Trimming removed 4 bases at V and 2 bases at J, with 9 bases between. Germline lookup yields CDR1 LNHDA and CDR2 SQIVND (reference sequence). The CDR3 has 13 residues. The CDR3 spells CASSTGVTYEQYF. In DNA form, the CDR3 reads TGTGCCAGTAGTACCGGGGTCACCTACGAGCAGTACTTC.